Listed below are T cell receptor beta chains from one sample, sequenced in a study of identical twins. TCRdb re-derived calls from the 5' RACE reads in MiXCR, one entry per CDR3 protein. The data contain around 230,000 distinct CDR3 sequences, around 10% of them singletons. Source material: memory (CD45RO+) T cells sorted from blood. The receptors come from a woman aged 18-29 years in good health. Each CDR3 is given without its conserved first and last residue. Each record gives: D gene, J gene, V gene, CDR3 protein. The D gene is left open where the match is weak.

D: NA
J: TRBJ2-7
V: TRBV10-3
CDR3: AISRLDRYEQY

D: NA
J: TRBJ1-4
V: TRBV10-2
CDR3: ASKLQGRDEKLF

D: TRBD2
J: TRBJ2-5
V: TRBV20-1
CDR3: SASRGLDLQETQY

D: NA
J: TRBJ2-7
V: TRBV18
CDR3: ASSPRSAYEQY

D: NA
J: TRBJ2-3
V: TRBV5-6
CDR3: ASSLRQGSGTQY

D: TRBD2
J: TRBJ2-3
V: TRBV27
CDR3: ASSRISIAGGTALDTQY

D: TRBD1
J: TRBJ1-2
V: TRBV3-1
CDR3: ASSPGTGRGDGYT

D: TRBD1
J: TRBJ1-1
V: TRBV5-1
CDR3: ASSLGTGGTEAF

D: NA
J: TRBJ1-1
V: TRBV20-1
CDR3: SAFPRRENTEAF

D: NA
J: TRBJ2-7
V: TRBV5-1
CDR3: ASEGAGGQY

D: NA
J: TRBJ2-7
V: TRBV12-3/TRBV12-4
CDR3: ASSRTAEQY

D: NA
J: TRBJ2-3
V: TRBV10-3
CDR3: AISTGSILDTQY

D: TRBD2
J: TRBJ2-1
V: TRBV11-2
CDR3: ASSLGVVAGGSYNEQF

D: TRBD1
J: TRBJ1-1
V: TRBV18
CDR3: ASSPNPPDRSTEAF

D: TRBD1
J: TRBJ1-6
V: TRBV2
CDR3: AREGQGNSPLH

D: NA
J: TRBJ2-7
V: TRBV9
CDR3: ASSPGPMPSYEQY

D: NA
J: TRBJ2-5
V: TRBV20-1
CDR3: SAPEVNQETQY

D: NA
J: TRBJ1-1
V: TRBV11-2
CDR3: ASSLAYWTPGEAF

D: NA
J: TRBJ1-1
V: TRBV3-1
CDR3: AAARGTEAF

D: NA
J: TRBJ1-4
V: TRBV5-1
CDR3: ASSLVGEGEKLF

D: NA
J: TRBJ1-4
V: TRBV5-6
CDR3: ASSLPQDEKLF

D: NA
J: TRBJ2-7
V: TRBV27
CDR3: ASSLGWVYEQY

D: NA
J: TRBJ2-1
V: TRBV5-6
CDR3: ASSRGRGEQF

D: TRBD1
J: TRBJ1-1
V: TRBV5-1
CDR3: ASSSPVGTVVNTEAF

D: NA
J: TRBJ1-1
V: TRBV6-1
CDR3: ASSDLGQYTEAF

D: NA
J: TRBJ2-7
V: TRBV14
CDR3: ASSQIGADRSYEQY

D: NA
J: TRBJ2-1
V: TRBV18
CDR3: ASSSTRGQF

D: TRBD2
J: TRBJ2-1
V: TRBV3-1
CDR3: ASSQGKGSGRLYNEQF

D: TRBD2
J: TRBJ2-5
V: TRBV12-3/TRBV12-4
CDR3: ASTRGLAGGETQY